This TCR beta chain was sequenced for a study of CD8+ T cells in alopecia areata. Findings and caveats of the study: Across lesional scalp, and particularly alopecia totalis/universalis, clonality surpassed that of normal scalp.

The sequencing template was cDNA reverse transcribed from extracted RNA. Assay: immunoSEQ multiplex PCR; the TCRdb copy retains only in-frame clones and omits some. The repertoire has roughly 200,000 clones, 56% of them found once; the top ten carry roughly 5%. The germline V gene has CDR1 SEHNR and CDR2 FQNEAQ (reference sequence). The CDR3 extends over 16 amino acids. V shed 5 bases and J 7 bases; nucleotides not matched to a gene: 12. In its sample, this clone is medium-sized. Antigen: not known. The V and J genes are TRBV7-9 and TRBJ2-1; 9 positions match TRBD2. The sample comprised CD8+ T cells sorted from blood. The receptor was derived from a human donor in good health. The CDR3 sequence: CASSPQGRGGANEQFF. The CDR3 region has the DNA TGTGCCAGCAGCCCCCAAGGACGCGGGGGGGCTAATGAGCAGTTCTTC.